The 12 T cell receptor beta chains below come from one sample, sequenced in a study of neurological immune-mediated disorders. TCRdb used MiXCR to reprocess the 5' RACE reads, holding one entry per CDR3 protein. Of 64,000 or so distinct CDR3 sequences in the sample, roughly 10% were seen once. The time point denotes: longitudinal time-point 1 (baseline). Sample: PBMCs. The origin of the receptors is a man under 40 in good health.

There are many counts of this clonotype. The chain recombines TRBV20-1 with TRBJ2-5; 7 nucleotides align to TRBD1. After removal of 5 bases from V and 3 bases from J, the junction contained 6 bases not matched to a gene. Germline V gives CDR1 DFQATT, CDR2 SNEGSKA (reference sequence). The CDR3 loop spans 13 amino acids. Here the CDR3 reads CSAQAQGKETQYF. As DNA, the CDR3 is TGCAGTGCTCAAGCACAGGGGAAAGAGACCCAGTACTTC.

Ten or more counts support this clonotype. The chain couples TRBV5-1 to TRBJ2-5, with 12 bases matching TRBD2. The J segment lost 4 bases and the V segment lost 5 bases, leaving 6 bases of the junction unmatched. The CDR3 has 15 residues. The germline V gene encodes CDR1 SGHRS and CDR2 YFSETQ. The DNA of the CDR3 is TGCGCCAGCAGTCCCCCGACTAGCGGGAGAGAGACCCAGTACTTC. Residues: CASSPPTSGRETQYF. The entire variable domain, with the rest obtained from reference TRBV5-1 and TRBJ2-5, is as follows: KAGVTQTPRYLIKTRGQQVTLSCSPISGHRSVSWYQQTPGQGLQFLFEYFSETQRNKGNFPGRFSGRQFSNSRSEMNVSTLELGDSALYLCASSPPTSGRETQYFGPGTRLLVL.

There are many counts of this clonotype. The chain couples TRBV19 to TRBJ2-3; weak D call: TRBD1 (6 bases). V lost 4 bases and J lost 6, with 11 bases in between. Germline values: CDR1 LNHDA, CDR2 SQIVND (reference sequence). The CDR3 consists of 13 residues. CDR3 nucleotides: TGTGCCAGTAGTAACCGGGACATTGATACGCAGTATTTT. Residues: CASSNRDIDTQYF.

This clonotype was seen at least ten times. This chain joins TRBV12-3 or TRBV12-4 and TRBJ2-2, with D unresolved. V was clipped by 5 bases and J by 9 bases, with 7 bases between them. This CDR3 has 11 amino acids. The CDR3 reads CASSRVRELFF. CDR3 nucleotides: TGTGCCAGCAGTCGGGTCCGGGAGCTGTTTTTT.

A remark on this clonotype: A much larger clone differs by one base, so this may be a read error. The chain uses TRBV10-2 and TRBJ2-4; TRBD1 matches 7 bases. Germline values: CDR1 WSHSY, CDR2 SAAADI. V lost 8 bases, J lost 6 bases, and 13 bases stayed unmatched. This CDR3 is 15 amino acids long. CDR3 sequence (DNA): TGCGCCAGCGGGCAGGGGGAACCTCAGGTAAACATTCAGTACTTC. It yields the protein CASGQGEPQVNIQYF.

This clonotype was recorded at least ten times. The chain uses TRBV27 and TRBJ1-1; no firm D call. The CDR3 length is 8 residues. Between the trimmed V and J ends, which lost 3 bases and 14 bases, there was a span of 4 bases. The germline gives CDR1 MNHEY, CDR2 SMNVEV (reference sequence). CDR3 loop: CASSFPFF. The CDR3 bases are TGTGCCAGCAGTTTCCCCTTCTTT.

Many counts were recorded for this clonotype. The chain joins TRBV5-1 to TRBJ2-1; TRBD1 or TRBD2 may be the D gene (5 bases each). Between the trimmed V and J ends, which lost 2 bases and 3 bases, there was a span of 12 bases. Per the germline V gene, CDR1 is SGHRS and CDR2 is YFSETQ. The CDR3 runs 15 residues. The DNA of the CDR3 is TGCGCCAGCAGCTTACCGGGACCGAACTACAATGAGCAGTTCTTC. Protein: CASSLPGPNYNEQFF.

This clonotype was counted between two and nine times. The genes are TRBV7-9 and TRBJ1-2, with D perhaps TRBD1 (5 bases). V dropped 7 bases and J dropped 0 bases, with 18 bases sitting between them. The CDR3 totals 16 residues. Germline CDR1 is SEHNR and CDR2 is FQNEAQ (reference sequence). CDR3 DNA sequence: TGTGCCAGCATCCTAGGGGAGAGGGGCGCTAACTATGGCTACACCTTC. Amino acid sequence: CASILGERGANYGYTF.

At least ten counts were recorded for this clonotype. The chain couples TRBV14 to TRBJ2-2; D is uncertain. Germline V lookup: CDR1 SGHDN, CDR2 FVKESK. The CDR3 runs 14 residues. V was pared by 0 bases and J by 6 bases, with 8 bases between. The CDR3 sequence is CASSQDTHAGELFF. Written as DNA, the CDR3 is TGTGCCAGCAGCCAAGACACCCACGCCGGGGAGCTGTTTTTT. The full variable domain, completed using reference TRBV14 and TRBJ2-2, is EAGVTQFPSHSVIEKGQTVTLRCDPISGHDNLYWYRRVMGKEIKFLLHFVKESKQDESGMPNNRFLAERTGGTYSTLKVQPAELEDSGVYFCASSQDTHAGELFFGEGSRLTVL.

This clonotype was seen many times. CDR3 DNA sequence: TGTGCCAGCAGTCACGGGACAGGTGAAAAACTGTTTTTT. Translation gives CASSHGTGEKLFF. The chain recombines TRBV27 with TRBJ1-4; 8 bases fit TRBD1. With 5 bases clipped from V and 7 bases from J, the junction kept 3 bases outside the gene matches. CDR3 length: 13 amino acids. Germline-derived CDR1 and CDR2 are MNHEY and SMNVEV (reference sequence).

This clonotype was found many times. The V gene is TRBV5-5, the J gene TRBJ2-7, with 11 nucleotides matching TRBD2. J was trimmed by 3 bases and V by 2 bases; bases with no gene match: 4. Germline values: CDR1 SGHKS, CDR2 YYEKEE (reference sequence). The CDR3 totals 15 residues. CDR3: CASSLLAGGNYEQYF. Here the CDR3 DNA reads TGTGCCAGCAGCTTATTAGCGGGAGGGAACTACGAGCAGTACTTC.

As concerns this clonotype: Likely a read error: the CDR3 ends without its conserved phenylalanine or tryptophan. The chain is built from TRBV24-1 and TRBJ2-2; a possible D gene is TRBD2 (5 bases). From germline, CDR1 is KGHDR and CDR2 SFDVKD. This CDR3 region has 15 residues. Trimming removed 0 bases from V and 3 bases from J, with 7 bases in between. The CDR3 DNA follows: TGTGCCACCAGTGATTTGACAGCGGACACCGGGGAGCTGTTTTCT. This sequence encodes CATSDLTADTGELFS.